The next 8 T cell receptor beta chains were all read from a single sample in a study of beta chain features in type 1 diabetes. TCRB transcripts that were expressed got sequenced, as all of the isolated RNA had been reverse transcribed. This table comes from immunoSEQ multiplex PCR, and its TCRdb copy is limited to in-frame clones, with some not included. The data show roughly 300,000 clones, 7% to 10% seen once. Regarding the study as a whole: The study found moderately but significantly shorter TCRB CDR3s in all four CD4+ subsets of Type 1 diabetes patients.

These receptors have no known antigen. Sequencing was carried out using central memory CD4+ T cells from blood. These receptors all stem from a man under 40 with type 1 diabetes.

This clone has more than one count but fewer than ten. V is TRBV19 and J is TRBJ2-1, with TRBD2 matching over 9 bases. The CDR3 sequence is 14 residues long. CDR1 LNHDA and CDR2 SQIVND come from the germline V gene (reference sequence). V lost 5 bases to trimming and J lost 7 bases; unmatched junction nucleotides: 6. CDR3 loop: CASSPTSGLNEQFF. CDR3 DNA sequence: TGTGCCAGTAGTCCTACTAGCGGGCTGAATGAGCAGTTCTTC.

This clone was seen only a few times. This sequence joins TRBV5-4 and TRBJ2-5; 11 nucleotides match TRBD2. The CDR3 totals 14 residues. Trimming at V came to 5 bases and at J to 5 bases, leaving 5 bases not matched to a gene. The germline gives CDR1 SGHNT, CDR2 YYREEE (reference sequence). CDR3 sequence: CASSLSGGAETQYF. CDR3 DNA: TGTGCCAGCAGTCTTAGCGGGGGGGCGGAGACCCAGTACTTC.

The chain has TRBV7-2 and TRBJ1-5; D is uncertain. The CDR3 runs to 12 residues. Germline-derived CDR1 and CDR2 are SGHTA and FQGNSA. The V end lost 5 bases, the J end lost 2 bases, and 4 bases lay between the germline ends. The CDR3 region is CASSKGNQPQHF. CDR3 DNA: TGTGCCAGCAGCAAAGGCAATCAGCCCCAGCATTTT.

This clone showed up just a few times. V gene TRBV6-5 combines with J gene TRBJ2-2, with D hard to call. Looked up from germline, CDR1 is MNHEY and CDR2 is SVGAGI. V lost 4 bases and J 2 bases, leaving 8 bases between the germline ends. The CDR3 extends over 14 amino acids. This CDR3 reads CASSSDGNTGELFF. The CDR3 DNA reads TGTGCCAGCAGTTCCGATGGTAACACCGGGGAGCTGTTTTTT.

The chain combines TRBV7-9 with TRBJ2-7, with D uncertain. Germline V gene data show CDR1 as SEHNR and CDR2 as FQNEAQ (reference sequence). The CDR3 length is 14 residues. V gave up 4 bases and J gave up 7 bases, with 17 bases separating them. This chain's CDR3 is CASSSMTVSREQYF. CDR3 sequence (DNA): TGTGCCAGCAGCTCCATGACTGTGTCTAGGGAGCAGTACTTC.

This chain uses TRBV4-3 with TRBJ2-7, with 13 nucleotides matching TRBD2. This CDR3 spans 15 amino acids. The germline CDR1 and CDR2 sequences are LGHNA and YSLEER. With 1 base clipped from V and 3 bases from J, the junction kept 0 bases outside the gene matches. CDR3 loop: CASSQGLAGGYEQYF. Written as DNA, the CDR3 is TGCGCCAGCAGCCAAGGACTAGCGGGGGGCTACGAGCAGTACTTC.

This clone was observed a few times. The V gene is TRBV6-5, the J gene TRBJ1-1; unclear D gene. Germline loops: CDR1 MNHEY, CDR2 SVGAGI. The CDR3 extends over 15 amino acids. The ends were cut back, 2 bases at V and 1 base at J, with 11 bases in the middle. In DNA, the CDR3 is TGTGCCAGCAGTTACAGGGAGGTGCGGAACACTGAAGCTTTCTTT. It specifies CASSYREVRNTEAFF.

This clone was counted ten times or more. V usage is TRBV6-6 and J usage is TRBJ1-2; 8 bases are a match to TRBD1. The CDR3 length is 16 residues. The ends lost 6 bases at V and 4 bases at J; junction bases unmatched: 13. The germline CDR1 and CDR2 sequences are MNHNY and SVGAGI (reference sequence). CDR3 amino acids: CASSPPGRGPLYGYTF. CDR3 coding DNA: TGTGCCAGCAGCCCCCCTGGCAGGGGGCCCCTCTATGGCTACACCTTC.